This T cell receptor (beta chain) is from a study of brain T cells in children with intractable seizures. The CDR3 has 14 amino acids. Only cases whose brain tissue showed the highest T cell transcript signatures were sequenced. Some clones are missing from TCRdb's copy, which holds only in-frame ones; the method was immunoSEQ multiplex PCR. The table includes 110,000 or so clones, 94% detected once. The gene calls are TRBV21-1 and TRBJ1-3. TRBV21-1 is marked as a pseudogene. The input for sequencing was peripheral blood, taken at surgery. The receptor's source is a boy under three years old with hemimegalencephaly and intractable seizures. CDR3 residues: CASSKGISGNTIYF. The CDR3, as DNA: TGTGCCAGCAGCAAAGGTATCTCTGGAAACACCATATATTTT.